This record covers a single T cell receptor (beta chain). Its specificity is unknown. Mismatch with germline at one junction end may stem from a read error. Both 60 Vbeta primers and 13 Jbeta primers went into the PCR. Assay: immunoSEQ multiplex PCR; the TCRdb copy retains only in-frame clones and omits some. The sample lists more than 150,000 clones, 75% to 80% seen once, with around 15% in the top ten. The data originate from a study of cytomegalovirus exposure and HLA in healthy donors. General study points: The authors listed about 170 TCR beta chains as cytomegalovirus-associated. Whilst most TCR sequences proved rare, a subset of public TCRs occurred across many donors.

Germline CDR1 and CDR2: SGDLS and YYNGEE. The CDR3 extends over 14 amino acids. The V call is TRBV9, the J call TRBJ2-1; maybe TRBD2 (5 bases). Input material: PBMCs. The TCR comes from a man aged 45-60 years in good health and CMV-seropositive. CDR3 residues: CASSVAVLERELFF. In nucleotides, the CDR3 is TGTGCCAGCAGCGTAGCCGTTCTTGAAAGGGAGCTGTTCTTC. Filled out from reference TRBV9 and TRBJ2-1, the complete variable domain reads DSGVTQTPKHLITATGQRVTLRCSPRSGDLSVYWYQQSLDQGLQFLIQYYNGEERAKGNILERFSAQQFPDLHSELNLSSLELGDSALYFCASSVAVLERELFFGPGTRLTVL.